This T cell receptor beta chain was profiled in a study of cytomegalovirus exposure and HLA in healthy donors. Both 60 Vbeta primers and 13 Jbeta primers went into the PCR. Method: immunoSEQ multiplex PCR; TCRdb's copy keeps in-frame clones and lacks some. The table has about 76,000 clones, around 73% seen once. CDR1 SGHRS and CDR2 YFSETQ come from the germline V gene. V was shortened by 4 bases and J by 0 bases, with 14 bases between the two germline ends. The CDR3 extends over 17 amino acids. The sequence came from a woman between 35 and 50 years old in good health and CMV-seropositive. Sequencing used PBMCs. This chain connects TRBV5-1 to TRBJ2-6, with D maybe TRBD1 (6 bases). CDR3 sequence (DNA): TGCGCCAGCAGCGTGGGGACATTGTACTCTGGGGCCAACGTCCTGACTTTC. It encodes CASSVGTLYSGANVLTF.